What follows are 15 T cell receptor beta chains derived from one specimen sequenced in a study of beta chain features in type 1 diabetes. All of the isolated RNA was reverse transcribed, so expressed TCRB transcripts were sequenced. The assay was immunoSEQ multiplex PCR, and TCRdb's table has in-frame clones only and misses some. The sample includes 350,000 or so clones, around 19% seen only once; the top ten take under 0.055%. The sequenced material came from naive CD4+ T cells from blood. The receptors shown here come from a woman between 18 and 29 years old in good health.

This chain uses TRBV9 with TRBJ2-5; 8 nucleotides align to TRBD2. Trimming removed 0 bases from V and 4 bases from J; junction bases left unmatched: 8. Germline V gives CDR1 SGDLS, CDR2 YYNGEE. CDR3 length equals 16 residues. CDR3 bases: TGTGCCAGCAGCGTAGGGGCCCGGGAGGGCCCAGAGACCCAGTACTTC. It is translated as CASSVGAREGPETQYF.

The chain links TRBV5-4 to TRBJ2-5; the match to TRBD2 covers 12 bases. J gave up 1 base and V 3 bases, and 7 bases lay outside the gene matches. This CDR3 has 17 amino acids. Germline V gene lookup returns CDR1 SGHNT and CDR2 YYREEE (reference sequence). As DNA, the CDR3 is TGTGCCAGCAGCTCGCCCACTAGCGGGGGGTTCCAAGAGACCCAGTACTTC. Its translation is CASSSPTSGGFQETQYF.

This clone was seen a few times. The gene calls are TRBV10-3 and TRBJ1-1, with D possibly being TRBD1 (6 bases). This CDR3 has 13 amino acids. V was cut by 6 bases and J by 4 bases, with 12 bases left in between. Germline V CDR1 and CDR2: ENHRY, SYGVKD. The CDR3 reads CAIRQGLGTEAFF. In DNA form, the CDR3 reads TGTGCCATCAGACAGGGCTTGGGCACTGAAGCTTTCTTT.

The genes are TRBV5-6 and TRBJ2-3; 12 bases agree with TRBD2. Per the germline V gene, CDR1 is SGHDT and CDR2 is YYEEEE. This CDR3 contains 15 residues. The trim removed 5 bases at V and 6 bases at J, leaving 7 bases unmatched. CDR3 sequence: CASRSSGGARDTQYF. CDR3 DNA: TGTGCCAGCAGATCTAGCGGGGGGGCCCGGGATACGCAGTATTTT.

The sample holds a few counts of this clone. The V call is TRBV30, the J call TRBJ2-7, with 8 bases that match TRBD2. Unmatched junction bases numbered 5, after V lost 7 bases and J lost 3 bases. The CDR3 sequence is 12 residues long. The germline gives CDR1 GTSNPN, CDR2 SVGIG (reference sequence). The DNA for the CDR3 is TGTGCCTCACAGAGCGGGAGCTACGAGCAGTACTTC. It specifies CASQSGSYEQYF. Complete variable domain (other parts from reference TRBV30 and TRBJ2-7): SQTIHQWPATLVQPVGSPLSLECTVEGTSNPNLYWYRQAAGRGLQLLFYSVGIGQISSEVPQNLSASRPQDRQFILSSKKLLLSDSGFYLCASQSGSYEQYFGPGTRLTVT.

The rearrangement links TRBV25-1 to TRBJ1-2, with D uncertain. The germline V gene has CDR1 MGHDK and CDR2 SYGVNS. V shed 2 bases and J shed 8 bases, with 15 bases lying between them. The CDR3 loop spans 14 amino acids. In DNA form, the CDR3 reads TGTGCCAGCAGTGAACACAATCTCATTGGCGGCTACACCTTC. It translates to CASSEHNLIGGYTF.

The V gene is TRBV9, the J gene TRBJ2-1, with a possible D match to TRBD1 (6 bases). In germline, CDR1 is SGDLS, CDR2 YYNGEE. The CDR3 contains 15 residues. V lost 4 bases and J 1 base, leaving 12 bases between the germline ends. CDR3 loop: CASSPPRGSYNEQFF. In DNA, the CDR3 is TGTGCCAGCAGCCCTCCAAGGGGGTCCTACAATGAGCAGTTCTTC.

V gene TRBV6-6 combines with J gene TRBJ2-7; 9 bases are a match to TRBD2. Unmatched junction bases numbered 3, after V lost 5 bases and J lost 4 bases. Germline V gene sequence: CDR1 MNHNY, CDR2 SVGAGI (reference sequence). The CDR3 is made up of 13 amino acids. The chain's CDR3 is CASSPREGYEQYF. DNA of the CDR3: TGTGCCAGCAGTCCGCGGGAGGGATACGAGCAGTACTTC.

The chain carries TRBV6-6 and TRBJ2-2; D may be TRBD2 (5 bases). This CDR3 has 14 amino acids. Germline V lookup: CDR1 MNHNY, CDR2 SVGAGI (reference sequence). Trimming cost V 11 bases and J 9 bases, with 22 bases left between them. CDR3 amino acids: CAGRSVFSGWELFF. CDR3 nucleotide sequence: TGTGCCGGTAGATCGGTTTTTTCGGGATGGGAGCTGTTTTTT.

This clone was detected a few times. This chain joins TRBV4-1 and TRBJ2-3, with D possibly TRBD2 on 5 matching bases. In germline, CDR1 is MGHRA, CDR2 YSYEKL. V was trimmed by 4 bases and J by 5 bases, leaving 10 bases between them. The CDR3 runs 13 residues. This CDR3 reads CASSLGSGDTQYF. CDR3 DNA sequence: TGCGCCAGCAGCCTTGGGAGCGGAGATACGCAGTATTTT.

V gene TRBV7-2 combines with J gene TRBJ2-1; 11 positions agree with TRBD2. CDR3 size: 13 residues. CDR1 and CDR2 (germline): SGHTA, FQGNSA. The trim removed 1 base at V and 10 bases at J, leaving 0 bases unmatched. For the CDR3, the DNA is TGTGCCAGCAGCTTAGGGACTAGCGGGGAGCAGTTCTTC. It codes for CASSLGTSGEQFF.

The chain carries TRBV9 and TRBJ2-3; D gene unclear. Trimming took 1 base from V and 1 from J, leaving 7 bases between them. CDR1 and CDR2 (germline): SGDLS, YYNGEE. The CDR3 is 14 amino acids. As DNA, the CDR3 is TGTGCCAGCAGCGTAAGCGATGGCACAGATACGCAGTATTTT. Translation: CASSVSDGTDTQYF.

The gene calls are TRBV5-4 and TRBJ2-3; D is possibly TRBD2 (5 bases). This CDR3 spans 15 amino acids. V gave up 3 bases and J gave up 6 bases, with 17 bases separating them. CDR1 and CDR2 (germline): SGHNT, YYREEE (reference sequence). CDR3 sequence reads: CASSSPTAGGDTQYF. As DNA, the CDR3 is TGTGCCAGCAGCTCCCCGACTGCCGGCGGGGATACGCAGTATTTT.

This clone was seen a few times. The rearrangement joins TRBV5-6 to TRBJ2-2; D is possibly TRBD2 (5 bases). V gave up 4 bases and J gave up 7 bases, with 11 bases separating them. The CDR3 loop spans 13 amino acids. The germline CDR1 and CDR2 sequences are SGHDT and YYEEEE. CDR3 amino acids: CASSTSGDGELFF. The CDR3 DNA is TGTGCCAGCAGCACATCCGGGGACGGGGAGCTGTTTTTT.

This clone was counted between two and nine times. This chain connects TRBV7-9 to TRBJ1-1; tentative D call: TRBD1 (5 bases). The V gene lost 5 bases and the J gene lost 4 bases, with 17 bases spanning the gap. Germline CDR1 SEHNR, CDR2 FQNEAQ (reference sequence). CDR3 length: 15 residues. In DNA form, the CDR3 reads TGTGCCAGCAGCGCAGAGGGGTCGCGGGGCACTGAAGCTTTCTTT. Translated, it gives CASSAEGSRGTEAFF.